This T cell receptor beta chain was sequenced during a study of T and B cells in COVID-19 patients (dated by TCRdb to 2020 to 2021). The study in broad terms: Using TRB and IGH repertoire sequencing of peripheral blood, the study characterized adaptive immunity in COVID-19 patients who had active infection or had recovered. The recovered cohort included 19 patients who contributed fewer than 25 samples, and most of those patients had mild to moderate COVID-19 that was managed on an outpatient basis. The recovered cohort had a median age of about 37 years, compared with 55 to 75 years in the active-infection cohort. Of the 20 to 25 patients in the active-infection cohort, 12 to 13 were critically ill and needed mechanical ventilation or ECMO. Of the approximately 22 patients in the active-infection cohort, around 17 had comorbidities associated with unfavorable COVID-19 outcome. The TCR and BCR sequence repository comprised approximately 39 patients and 70 or so time points, with over 7 million TCR sequences analysed. A couple of patients were included in both the recovered and active cohorts because samples were available from active disease and after recovery. An age-matched reference group of around 42 healthy donors negative for COVID-19 antibodies served as the comparison for repertoire analyses. As many as 9 follow-up blood samples were taken per patient, and some of the samples covered different disease stages within the same individual.

TRB repertoires were amplified using roughly 250-500 ng of genomic DNA isolated from blood. Sequencing instrument: Illumina MiSeq. TRB rearrangements were amplified by multiplex PCR with BIOMED2 TRB-A/B primer pools. Two consecutive PCRs added Illumina-compatible adapters and 7-nucleotide sample barcodes to the amplicons. Phusion HS II polymerase was used for all library PCRs. Amplicons were gel-purified with the NucleoSpin Gel and PCR Clean-up kit, quantified on Qubit, and pooled at about 4 nM. The quality of the amplicon pool was checked on an Agilent 2100 Bioanalyzer prior to Illumina next-generation sequencing. The study's own analysis went as follows. Annotation of TRB rearrangements was performed with MiXCR 3.0.8 using the default MiXCR reference library. Non-productive reads and sequences with fewer than 2 reads were removed, and every unique CDR3 nucleotide sequence was treated as one clone. Clonality, diversity, richness and V-J gene usage were calculated in R 3.5.1. GLIPH2 was used to cluster TCRs based on CDR3 similarity, and OLGA was used to calculate the generation probabilities. GLIPH2 clusters were kept only when the clusters contained at least four unique TCR clonotypes present in at least three individuals. In TCRdb, the public reads were trimmed at Q25 with fastp and aligned with MiXCR, with productive beta chains retained. A single entry per CDR3 protein holds the most common genes and DNA from its merged rows. TCRdb, not the authors, supplied the V and J calls. In all, the sample holds thousands of distinct CDR3 sequences, and about a quarter of those were seen once. The leading ten clones occupy 12% of the sample.

Paper-wide results and their limitations: The reported TCR clusters were said to need prospective validation before any clinical use. A total of approximately 2,000 exclusive TCR clusters, including some 30 low-pGen clusters, were found in the recovered cohort. Specific T cell subsets (CD4+/Treg/CD8+) and sorted SARS-CoV-2-responsive or tetramer+ T cells had not yet been sequenced, and these experiments were ongoing. Blood samples from mildly ill patients during symptoms and early samples from severe cases were scarce. TRB repertoires were found to be highly clonal in active COVID-19, whereas diversity and richness at recovery were found to rise above healthy donor levels. The size of the cohort was considered insufficient for assessing HLA contributions to COVID-19 susceptibility or severity. Strongly skewed TRBV/TRBJ gene usage was reported in patients with COVID-19.

In the germline V gene, CDR1 corresponds to SGHRS and CDR2 to YFSETQ. V is pared back by 4 bases and J by 7 bases, with 17 bases lying between the germline termini. Including the terminal cysteine and phenylalanine, the CDR3 comprises 15 residues. Only the CDR3 DNA stays, 45 bases, in frame from base 1. In the case of this clonotype: There is no known antigen for this receptor. Base quality data are lacking; no much larger clone is found one base away.

The rearrangement combines TRBV5-1 with TRBJ1-4, with TRBD1 as a weak D call on 6 bases. What was sequenced was blood. The TCR was taken from a human donor with active COVID-19. The nucleotides read TGCGCCAGCAGCGTAACAGGGTATCGGGCTGAAAAACTGTTTTTT. The resulting protein is CASSVTGYRAEKLFF.